This T cell receptor beta chain stems from a study of blood T cell repertoires in COVID-19. Here immunoSEQ multiplex PCR was the method, and the copy in TCRdb shows in-frame clones only, minus some. The sample lists about 270,000 clones; 65% to 90% were seen once. Sequenced input: peripheral blood. The sequence was obtained from a woman in her sixties or seventies with active or convalescent COVID-19.

CDR3 sequence reads: CASSLNRYNEQFF. The CDR3 nucleotides read TGTGCCAGCAGTTTAAACAGATACAATGAGCAGTTCTTC. This rearrangement joins TRBV27 to TRBJ2-1; D is undetermined. The CDR3 spans 13 residues. Germline V gene lookup returns CDR1 MNHEY and CDR2 SMNVEV (reference sequence). The V gene lost 2 bases and the J gene lost 4 bases, with 6 bases spanning the gap.